This TCR beta chain was sequenced for a study of blood T cells in healthy people across ages. General study points: Donor CMV status was unknown, possibly confounding expanded clonotype changes. Strong correlation linked observed beta diversity and percent naive T cells. The fall in TCR beta diversity per million T cells was roughly linear with age.

Primed by a sample-barcoded 5' primer and a J-beta primer mix, a second PCR proceeded for about 6 to 11 cycles. Via MiXCR, TCRdb re-called the 5' RACE reads, giving one row per CDR3 protein. The table lists 1.5 million to 2 million distinct CDR3 sequences, roughly 30% of them singletons. This clonotype has just a few counts. As yet, its antigen is unknown. Sequenced: blood. This receptor was obtained from a woman younger than 45 in good health.

CDR3 sequence: CSARVGRNYGYTF. The CDR3 coding sequence is TGCAGTGCTAGAGTAGGCAGGAACTATGGCTACACCTTC. This chain links TRBV20-1 with TRBJ1-2; unclear D gene. The CDR3 covers 13 residues. Germline V gene sequence: CDR1 DFQATT, CDR2 SNEGSKA (reference sequence). The germline V and J ends were trimmed by 1 base and 2 bases, with 8 bases remaining between them.